The 27 T cell receptor beta chains reported below all come from one sample, sequenced in a study of molecular identifiers for immune sequencing clone quantification. MiXCR, run by TCRdb on the PCR reads, gives a single entry per CDR3 protein. The table records hundreds of thousands of distinct CDR3 sequences, under 25% of them present only once. The sample taken for sequencing was naive CD8+ T cells from blood, with Jurkat cell RNA spiked in. The subset here: FACS-sorted CD8+CD4-CCR7+CD45RA+ naive T cells. These receptors were collected from a human donor in good health. Some libraries in this study had Jurkat cell RNA spiked in.

J is TRBJ1-2 and V is TRBV7-9; 7 bases fit TRBD1. The CDR3 extends over 14 amino acids. V was clipped by 5 bases and J by 4 bases; unmatched bases: 7. The germline V gene has CDR1 SEHNR and CDR2 FQNEAQ (reference sequence). The CDR3 nucleotides read TGTGCCAGCAGCCGATACAGGGGCGGCTATGGCTACACCTTC. It translates to CASSRYRGGYGYTF.

The chain carries TRBV20-1 and TRBJ2-7; D is ambiguous. Between the trimmed V and J ends, which lost 1 base and 6 bases, there was a span of 13 bases. Germline V lookup: CDR1 DFQATT, CDR2 SNEGSKA (reference sequence). CDR3 length: 13 amino acids. This CDR3 reads CSARGQHSCEQYF. The DNA of the CDR3 is TGCAGTGCTAGAGGTCAGCACAGCTGCGAGCAGTACTTC.

This clonotype was detected only once. Since a much larger clone is just one base distant, this may be a read error. The V call is TRBV7-9, the J call TRBJ2-1, with 10 bases identical to TRBD1. Unmatched junction bases numbered 2, after V lost 4 bases and J lost 8 bases. This CDR3 has 13 amino acids. Germline V gene data show CDR1 as SEHNR and CDR2 as FQNEAQ (reference sequence). CDR3 sequence: CASSSGTGDEQFF. The DNA of the CDR3 is TGTGCCAGCAGCTCAGGGACAGGGGATGAGCAGTTCTTC.

This clonotype was counted only a few times. The chain couples TRBV20-1 to TRBJ2-1, with D uncertain. V was cut by 0 bases and J by 9 bases, with 15 bases left in between. The CDR3 contains 14 residues. The germline V gene has CDR1 DFQATT and CDR2 SNEGSKA (reference sequence). The chain's CDR3 is CSARDITVAVEQFF. CDR3 DNA sequence: TGCAGTGCTAGAGATATTACAGTAGCTGTTGAGCAGTTCTTC.

This clonotype appeared many times. The chain recombines TRBV7-2 with TRBJ2-1, with 11 bases that match TRBD2. The CDR3 is 15 amino acids. The J segment lost 4 bases and the V segment lost 5 bases, leaving 4 bases of the junction unmatched. CDR1 is SGHTA, CDR2 FQGNSA, per germline. For the CDR3, the DNA is TGTGCCAGCAGCGAGGGACTAGCGGCATACAATGAGCAGTTCTTC. Translating gives CASSEGLAAYNEQFF.

This clonotype has only a few counts. This chain links TRBV5-5 with TRBJ2-3; D might be TRBD2 (6 bases). The CDR3 contains 15 residues. V was clipped by 0 bases and J by 4 bases, with 12 bases between them. CDR1 SGHKS and CDR2 YYEKEE come from the germline V gene (reference sequence). CDR3 sequence (DNA): TGTGCCAGCAGCTTGGAAGGGACGGGGGCAGATACGCAGTATTTT. Its translation: CASSLEGTGADTQYF.

This clonotype was observed at least ten times. The chain uses TRBV28 and TRBJ1-4; a weak D match, TRBD1 (5 bases). Trimming removed 5 bases from V and 5 bases from J, with 21 bases in between. The CDR3 totals 17 residues. CDR1 and CDR2 from the germline V gene are MDHEN and SYDVKM. For the CDR3, the DNA is TGTGCCAGCAGTAAGATTGGACAAGGTGGCGTAAATGAAAAACTGTTTTTT. Residues: CASSKIGQGGVNEKLFF. Complete variable domain (other parts from reference TRBV28 and TRBJ1-4): DVKVTQSSRYLVKRTGEKVFLECVQDMDHENMFWYRQDPGLGLRLIYFSYDVKMKEKGDIPEGYSVSREKKERFSLILESASTNQTSMYLCASSKIGQGGVNEKLFFGSGTQLSVL.

J is TRBJ2-5 and V is TRBV4-1, with a tentative D call TRBD1 (5 bases). Germline CDR1 MGHRA, CDR2 YSYEKL. V lost 1 base, J lost 9 bases, and 12 bases lay in between. The CDR3 covers 13 residues. The chain's CDR3 is CASSQGQSEPQYF. CDR3 sequence (DNA): TGCGCCAGCAGCCAAGGACAGAGTGAGCCCCAGTACTTC.

This clonotype has only a few counts. V gene TRBV6-5 combines with J gene TRBJ1-5, with 8 bases fitting TRBD1. V lost 2 bases to trimming and J lost 5 bases; unmatched junction nucleotides: 5. CDR1 is MNHEY and CDR2 is SVGAGI in the germline V gene. CDR3 length: 15 residues. CDR3 in amino acids: CASSYGRGPHQPQHF. The CDR3, as DNA: TGTGCCAGCAGTTACGGCAGGGGGCCACATCAGCCCCAGCATTTT.

This clonotype was picked up a small number of times. The chain uses TRBV18 and TRBJ2-3; a possible D gene is TRBD1 (6 bases). Germline-derived CDR1 and CDR2 are KGHSH and LQKENI. Trimming took 1 base from V and 0 from J, leaving 20 bases between them. The CDR3 runs 19 residues. DNA of the CDR3: TGTGCCAGCTCACCACAAACGGGACAACACGATTCTAGCACAGATACGCAGTATTTT. Translating it yields CASSPQTGQHDSSTDTQYF.

This clonotype was picked up a small number of times. This chain uses TRBV12-3 or TRBV12-4 with TRBJ2-7; TRBD2 is a possible D gene (5 bases). V lost 3 bases and J 4 bases, leaving 7 bases between the germline ends. This CDR3 comprises 12 residues. The CDR3 DNA reads TGTGCCAGCAGTTTTCGGGGATACGAGCAGTACTTC. This sequence encodes CASSFRGYEQYF.

This clonotype has only a few counts. The rearrangement joins TRBV4-2 to TRBJ1-5, with D perhaps matching TRBD1 (5 bases). V gave up 0 bases and J gave up 9 bases, with 21 bases separating them. This CDR3 has 17 residues. Germline-derived CDR1 and CDR2 are LGHNA and YNFKEQ. CDR3 sequence (DNA): TGTGCCAGCAGCCAAGAGGAGTTCGGACTACTTCAGGGGCCCCAGCATTTT. It encodes CASSQEEFGLLQGPQHF.

With regard to this clonotype: The junction shows a germline mismatch at one end, possibly a read error. The CDR3 is CASSSRVYERYF. CDR3 coding DNA: TGCGCCAGCAGCTCCAGGGTCTACGAGCGGTACTTC. The chain uses TRBV5-1 and TRBJ2-7, with a possible D match to TRBD1 (5 bases). The CDR3 has 12 amino acids. From germline, CDR1 is SGHRS and CDR2 YFSETQ.

As regards this clonotype: One junction end disagrees with the germline gene, perhaps due to a read error. This sequence joins TRBV20-1 and TRBJ2-7; TRBD2 matches at 13 bases. The germline V gene encodes CDR1 DFQATT and CDR2 SNEGSKA (reference sequence). This CDR3 contains 14 residues. This CDR3 reads CGAVRTSGGDEQYF. CDR3 coding DNA: TGCGGTGCCGTAAGGACTAGCGGGGGAGACGAGCAGTACTTC.

As DNA, the CDR3 is TGTGCCAGCAGTTTTGTTGGGACAGGCTACGAGCAGTACTTC. Protein: CASSFVGTGYEQYF. The V gene is TRBV27, the J gene TRBJ2-7; TRBD1 agrees at 8 bases. The CDR3 runs 14 residues. The germline V gene encodes CDR1 MNHEY and CDR2 SMNVEV (reference sequence). Trimming took 3 bases from V and 3 from J; bases not matched to a gene: 4.

This clonotype was seen at least ten times. J is TRBJ1-4 and V is TRBV7-9, with D uncertain. V was trimmed by 2 bases and J by 8 bases, leaving 12 bases between them. The CDR3 covers 14 residues. In germline, CDR1 is SEHNR, CDR2 FQNEAQ (reference sequence). The CDR3 loop reads CASSLTGVVEKLFF. The CDR3 coding sequence is TGTGCCAGCAGCTTAACCGGCGTCGTCGAAAAACTGTTTTTT.

The rearrangement links TRBV28 to TRBJ1-3, with TRBD1 matching 8 bases. The trim removed 4 bases at V and 2 bases at J, leaving 10 bases unmatched. The CDR3 consists of 17 residues. Looked up from germline, CDR1 is MDHEN and CDR2 is SYDVKM. CDR3 coding DNA: TGTGCCAGCAGTTCCCCGGACAGGGTAAAGGCTGGAAACACCATATATTTT. It specifies CASSSPDRVKAGNTIYF.

The V call is TRBV28, the J call TRBJ2-1, with no clear D. Deletions cut 5 bases from V and 0 bases from J, with 11 bases between. Germline values: CDR1 MDHEN, CDR2 SYDVKM. This CDR3 comprises 15 residues. CDR3 DNA: TGTGCCAGCAGTCCCCGACCGAGCTCCTACAATGAGCAGTTCTTC. As protein: CASSPRPSSYNEQFF.

This clonotype was detected only a few times. The chain links TRBV2 to TRBJ2-1, with TRBD2 identical over 15 bases. The germline CDR1 and CDR2 sequences are SNHLY and FYNNEI. V gave up 6 bases and J gave up 9 bases; unmatched junction bases: 9. The CDR3 totals 16 residues. The CDR3 DNA follows: TGTGCCAGCAGCCTTGGGACTAGCGGGAGGAGCGGTGAGCAGTTCTTC. It codes for CASSLGTSGRSGEQFF. Supplemented by reference TRBV2 and TRBJ2-1, the full variable domain reads EPEVTQTPSHQVTQMGQEVILRCVPISNHLYFYWYRQILGQKVEFLVSFYNNEISEKSEIFDDQFSVERPDGSNFTLKIRSTKLEDSAMYFCASSLGTSGRSGEQFFGPGTRLTVL.

In the case of this clonotype: A read error may explain this, as a much larger clone is one base away. The chain couples TRBV7-9 to TRBJ2-7, with D perhaps matching TRBD2 (6 bases). Germline V gene sequence: CDR1 SEHNR, CDR2 FQNEAQ (reference sequence). Trimming cost V 3 bases and J 5 bases, with 14 bases left between them. The CDR3 runs to 14 residues. CDR3 region: CASSLGGPFHEQYF. CDR3 DNA: TGTGCCAGCAGCTTGGGGGGACCGTTCCACGAGCAGTACTTC.

The chain recombines TRBV30 with TRBJ1-1; no definite D call. Trimming removed 0 bases from V and 5 bases from J, with 10 bases in between. The CDR3 totals 13 residues. CDR1 and CDR2 (germline): GTSNPN, SVGIG (reference sequence). The CDR3 coding sequence is TGTGCCTGGAGTGTAGTTACATATACTGAAGCTTTCTTT. It yields the protein CAWSVVTYTEAFF.

This clonotype was counted once. Being one base from a much bigger clone, this may be a read error. Since the CDR3 does not end with the conserved phenylalanine or tryptophan, this likely comes from a read error. J is TRBJ2-2 and V is TRBV30, with a tentative D call TRBD1 (6 bases). Per the germline V gene, CDR1 is GTSNPN and CDR2 is SVGIG (reference sequence). Trimming pared 7 bases from V and 4 bases from J, leaving 7 bases between. CDR3 length: 11 residues. CDR3 in amino acids: CALDSTGELFS. The CDR3 region has the DNA TGTGCCTTGGACAGCACCGGGGAGCTGTTTTCT.

This sequence joins TRBV20-1 and TRBJ1-1, with D uncertain. The CDR3 is 11 residues long. Germline V gene lookup returns CDR1 DFQATT and CDR2 SNEGSKA (reference sequence). Trimming took 8 bases from V and 3 from J, leaving 10 bases between them. This chain's CDR3 is CSTMVYTEAFF. CDR3 bases: TGCAGTACCATGGTCTACACTGAAGCTTTCTTT.

A note on this clonotype: A read error may explain this, as a much larger clone is one base away. The CDR3 region is CASSPRRGPGPTDTQYF. DNA of the CDR3: TGTGCCAGCAGCCCCAGACGGGGTCCGGGGCCCACAGATACGCAGTATTTT. The chain has TRBV7-2 and TRBJ2-3, with D perhaps being TRBD1 or TRBD2 (5 bases each). The germline V gene encodes CDR1 SGHTA and CDR2 FQGNSA. V was trimmed by 5 bases and J by 2 bases, leaving 20 bases between them. This CDR3 is 17 amino acids long.

This clonotype was detected only a few times. This rearrangement joins TRBV7-9 to TRBJ2-7; the match to TRBD1 covers 11 bases. The junction had 9 bases not matched to a gene; V was cut back by 4 bases and J by 7 bases. The CDR3 runs to 15 residues. Germline values: CDR1 SEHNR, CDR2 FQNEAQ (reference sequence). The chain's CDR3 is CASSSGQGALREQYF. For the CDR3, the DNA is TGTGCCAGCAGCTCAGGACAGGGGGCATTACGGGAGCAGTACTTC.

The gene calls are TRBV9 and TRBJ2-2; 9 positions match TRBD2. Germline V gene sequence: CDR1 SGDLS, CDR2 YYNGEE. The CDR3 has 17 amino acids. V lost 2 bases, J lost 3 bases, and 8 bases stayed unmatched. The CDR3 DNA sequence: TGTGCCAGCAGCGTCACAGCTAGCGGGGCGGACACCGGGGAGCTGTTTTTT. Encoded protein: CASSVTASGADTGELFF.

The chain links TRBV6-2 or TRBV6-3 to TRBJ1-6; 9 nucleotides line up with TRBD1. Trimming removed 4 bases from V and 11 bases from J; junction bases left unmatched: 6. There are 14 residues in the CDR3. Germline loops: CDR1 MNHEY, CDR2 SVGEGT. This CDR3 is CASSSGTGSPPLHF. The CDR3, as DNA: TGTGCCAGCAGTTCTGGGACAGGGAGCCCACCCCTCCACTTT.